This passage covers 29 T cell receptor beta chains from one sample sequenced in a study of identical twins. TCRdb passed the 5' RACE reads through MiXCR, listing each CDR3 protein once. The table includes roughly 500,000 distinct CDR3 sequences, roughly a fifth detected once. The sample was also reused in another study, on T cells expressing NK-cell markers.

Sequencing was carried out using CD4+ T cells sorted from blood. These receptors all come from a woman between 18 and 29 years old in good health.

This clonotype was seen a few times. This chain joins TRBV4-3 and TRBJ2-1, with 7 bases matching TRBD2. The germline gives CDR1 LGHNA, CDR2 YSLEER. The trim removed 2 bases at V and 0 bases at J, leaving 7 bases unmatched. This CDR3 region has 17 residues. The DNA for the CDR3 is TGCGCCAGCAGCCAACTCCTTCAGCGGGACTCCTACAATGAGCAGTTCTTC. Amino acid sequence: CASSQLLQRDSYNEQFF.

This rearrangement joins TRBV5-5 to TRBJ1-1; TRBD1 matches at 9 bases. Germline loops: CDR1 SGHKS, CDR2 YYEKEE (reference sequence). V was pared by 6 bases and J by 3 bases, with 3 bases of the junction left unmatched. The CDR3 has 13 amino acids. CDR3 DNA: TGTGCCAGCATACGACAGGGGGACACTGAAGCTTTCTTT. The encoded protein is CASIRQGDTEAFF.

This clonotype was recorded at least ten times. This chain links TRBV9 with TRBJ2-5; TRBD2 might be the D (6 bases). Germline V gene data show CDR1 as SGDLS and CDR2 as YYNGEE. V was cut by 4 bases and J by 5 bases, with 18 bases left in between. The CDR3 spans 15 residues. CDR3 coding DNA: TGTGCCAGCAGCCCCGCCGGGGGAATGGAGGAGACCCAGTACTTC. Its protein product is CASSPAGGMEETQYF.

V gene TRBV7-3 combines with J gene TRBJ2-3; possibly TRBD1 for D (6 bases). Trimming cost V 0 bases and J 5 bases, with 9 bases left between them. Germline V CDR1 and CDR2: SGHTA, FQGTGA. This CDR3 has 14 residues. In nucleotides, the CDR3 is TGTGCCAGCAGCTTAACTTACAGGGAAGATACGCAGTATTTT. It encodes CASSLTYREDTQYF.

The chain uses TRBV20-1 and TRBJ2-1; 13 positions agree with TRBD2. The CDR3 runs to 19 residues. The trim removed 1 base at V and 0 bases at J, leaving 9 bases unmatched. CDR1 and CDR2 from the germline V gene are DFQATT and SNEGSKA (reference sequence). For the CDR3, the DNA is TGCAGTGCTAGAGGTCTACTAGCGGGAGGGCCTAGCTCCTACAATGAGCAGTTCTTC. It is translated as CSARGLLAGGPSSYNEQFF.

The sample holds a few counts of this clonotype. J is TRBJ2-2 and V is TRBV15; TRBD2 matches 10 bases. V gave up 1 base and J gave up 4 bases; unmatched junction bases: 6. The CDR3 covers 17 residues. Germline V gene sequence: CDR1 LNHNV, CDR2 YYDKDF (reference sequence). For the CDR3, the DNA is TGTGCCACCAGCAGAGGGGGAGCGGGAGGGCCCACCGGGGAGCTGTTTTTT. Its protein product is CATSRGGAGGPTGELFF.

This clonotype was counted only a few times. The rearrangement joins TRBV9 to TRBJ2-3; 8 nucleotides agree with TRBD2. V trimming: 7 bases; J trimming: 9 bases; junction bases outside the gene matches: 13. Germline-derived CDR1 and CDR2 are SGDLS and YYNGEE. CDR3 length: 14 residues. CDR3 bases: TGTGCCAGCGCACCGGGACTAGAGATGGCGACGCAGTATTTT. Residues: CASAPGLEMATQYF.

This clonotype turned up a few times. The chain carries TRBV20-1 and TRBJ2-7; a weak D match, TRBD2 (5 bases). The CDR3 runs 14 residues. CDR1 and CDR2 (germline): DFQATT, SNEGSKA (reference sequence). V lost 0 bases and J lost 5, with 14 bases in between. Here the CDR3 DNA reads TGCAGTGCTAGAGATCCTAGGACTTTACACGAGCAGTACTTC. It specifies CSARDPRTLHEQYF.

The genes are TRBV20-1 and TRBJ2-5; the match to TRBD2 covers 7 bases. The CDR3 is made up of 13 amino acids. With 1 base clipped from V and 4 bases from J, the junction kept 3 bases outside the gene matches. The germline gives CDR1 DFQATT, CDR2 SNEGSKA (reference sequence). The CDR3 reads CSARGLAAETQYF. CDR3 coding DNA: TGCAGTGCTAGAGGACTAGCTGCAGAGACCCAGTACTTC.

The chain combines TRBV3-1 with TRBJ1-4; 9 positions agree with TRBD1. Germline V lookup: CDR1 LGHDT, CDR2 YNNKEL (reference sequence). With V trimmed by 0 bases and J by 3 bases, 8 bases remained unmatched. The CDR3 loop spans 18 amino acids. The DNA of the CDR3 is TGTGCCAGCAGCCAAGACCCCCCGAACAGGGGGCCTAATGAAAAACTGTTTTTT. It codes for CASSQDPPNRGPNEKLFF.

There are many counts of this clonotype. The V and J genes are TRBV12-3 or TRBV12-4 and TRBJ1-5, with TRBD1 as a possible D gene (6 bases). This CDR3 is 13 amino acids long. Deletions cut 6 bases from V and 5 bases from J, with 11 bases between. As DNA, the CDR3 is TGTGCCAGCAGCCGAGGGGGGCATCAGCCCCAGCATTTT. Protein product: CASSRGGHQPQHF.

The chain is built from TRBV5-5 and TRBJ1-1, with D possibly being TRBD1 (5 bases). Trimming removed 1 base at V and 3 bases at J, with 13 bases between. CDR1 is SGHKS and CDR2 is YYEKEE in the germline V gene (reference sequence). The CDR3 is made up of 15 amino acids. CDR3 residues: CASSLYGGRDTEAFF. DNA of the CDR3: TGTGCCAGCAGCTTGTACGGGGGAAGGGACACTGAAGCTTTCTTT.

The chain uses TRBV20-1 and TRBJ2-7; the match to TRBD2 covers 9 bases. V lost 3 bases to trimming and J lost 3 bases; unmatched junction nucleotides: 3. The CDR3 is 13 residues long. CDR1 is DFQATT and CDR2 is SNEGSKA in the germline V gene (reference sequence). DNA of the CDR3: TGCAGTGCTAGGACTAGCGGATACTACGAGCAGTACTTC. Translating it yields CSARTSGYYEQYF.

Only a few counts were recorded for this clonotype. This sequence joins TRBV12-3 or TRBV12-4 and TRBJ1-2, with 8 bases that match TRBD1. Germline trimming cut 2 bases from V and 4 bases from J; bases unmatched to any gene: 9. The CDR3 has 16 amino acids. CDR3 protein: CASSLLDRVGVYGYTF. The DNA of the CDR3 is TGTGCCAGCAGTTTATTGGACAGGGTGGGGGTCTATGGCTACACCTTC.

The gene calls are TRBV12-3 or TRBV12-4 and TRBJ1-2; 7 bases fit TRBD1. Trimming took 2 bases from V and 2 from J; bases not matched to a gene: 5. The CDR3 contains 15 residues. The CDR3 bases are TGTGCCAGCAGTTTAAAGGGGGCGAGAAACTATGGCTACACCTTC. Translation: CASSLKGARNYGYTF.

The chain combines TRBV24-1 with TRBJ2-1; no clear D. Trimming shortened V by 1 base and J by 8 bases, and 5 bases separated the two germline ends. CDR1 KGHDR and CDR2 SFDVKD come from the germline V gene. This CDR3 has 12 amino acids. The CDR3 nucleotides are TGTGCCACCAGTGATTTTAGGGATGAGCAGTTCTTC. Protein: CATSDFRDEQFF.

The gene calls are TRBV2 and TRBJ2-7; tentatively, D is TRBD1 (5 bases). This CDR3 is 14 amino acids long. The germline V gene encodes CDR1 SNHLY and CDR2 FYNNEI. V lost 10 bases and J lost 1, with 17 bases in between. The CDR3 is CATSRAAISYEQYF. CDR3 DNA sequence: TGTGCCACCAGCAGGGCTGCTATATCCTACGAGCAGTACTTC.

This clonotype has just a few counts. The chain joins TRBV29-1 to TRBJ1-3; D is unresolved. Trimming shortened V by 3 bases and J by 4 bases, and 7 bases separated the two germline ends. The germline V gene encodes CDR1 SQVTM and CDR2 ANQGSEA. The CDR3 sequence is 12 residues long. The CDR3 nucleotides are TGCAGCGTTGATCTTGGAGGAAACACCATATATTTT. The encoded protein is CSVDLGGNTIYF.

This clonotype was seen a few times. The chain employs TRBV20-1 and TRBJ2-5; D gene ambiguous. The CDR3 has 12 amino acids. CDR1 and CDR2 (germline): DFQATT, SNEGSKA (reference sequence). V was shortened by 6 bases and J by 0 bases, with 8 bases between the two germline ends. CDR3 coding DNA: TGCAGTGCCTTTAGGTACCAAGAGACCCAGTACTTC. Its protein is CSAFRYQETQYF.

There are a few counts of this clonotype. The chain uses TRBV19 and TRBJ1-1; D is perhaps TRBD1 (5 bases). Trimming left V 2 bases short and J 0 bases short, with 10 bases between. Germline V gene lookup returns CDR1 LNHDA and CDR2 SQIVND (reference sequence). This CDR3 is built from 15 residues. Here the CDR3 DNA reads TGTGCCAGTAGTATATCACAGGCCTTGAACACTGAAGCTTTCTTT. Its translation is CASSISQALNTEAFF.

This clonotype was seen ten or more times. The V call is TRBV20-1, the J call TRBJ2-5; D remains ambiguous. V was pared by 3 bases and J by 1 base, with 9 bases between. The CDR3 is 13 residues long. CDR1 is DFQATT, CDR2 SNEGSKA, per germline (reference sequence). CDR3: CSARRGPQETQYF. As DNA, the CDR3 is TGCAGTGCTAGGAGAGGTCCCCAAGAGACCCAGTACTTC.

The chain couples TRBV20-1 to TRBJ1-6, with a possible D match to TRBD1 (5 bases). The germline V and J ends were trimmed by 6 bases and 8 bases, with 11 bases remaining between them. The germline gives CDR1 DFQATT, CDR2 SNEGSKA (reference sequence). This CDR3 comprises 12 residues. CDR3: CSAGGIDSPLHF. CDR3 bases: TGCAGTGCGGGGGGAATCGATTCACCCCTCCACTTT.

This clonotype was seen more than once but under ten times. The CDR3 loop reads CASSSRGLREQFF. The CDR3 coding sequence is TGTGCCAGCAGCTCCAGGGGCCTTCGTGAGCAGTTCTTC. This rearrangement joins TRBV11-3 to TRBJ2-1, with D perhaps matching TRBD1 (6 bases). Per germline, CDR1 SGHNT and CDR2 YENEEA. The CDR3 is made up of 13 amino acids. The germline V and J ends were trimmed by 4 bases and 9 bases, with 13 bases remaining between them.

This clonotype has just a few counts. The chain carries TRBV11-2 and TRBJ2-1; D may be TRBD2 (5 bases). The CDR3 contains 16 residues. V was shortened by 2 bases and J by 6 bases, with 17 bases between the two germline ends. The germline V gene has CDR1 SGHAT and CDR2 FQNNGV. CDR3 sequence (DNA): TGTGCCAGCAGCTTAAGCTTCGACTATTTTTTCAATGAGCAGTTCTTC. Its translation: CASSLSFDYFFNEQFF.

This clonotype was detected ten times or more. The gene calls are TRBV6-4 and TRBJ2-2, with 8 nucleotides matching TRBD2. Germline loops: CDR1 MRHNA, CDR2 SNTAGT. After removal of 3 bases from V and 5 bases from J, the junction contained 2 bases not matched to a gene. The CDR3 covers 14 residues. CDR3 residues: CASSETSETGELFF. Written as DNA, the CDR3 is TGTGCCAGCAGTGAGACTAGCGAAACCGGGGAGCTGTTTTTT.

This clonotype was counted a few times. J is TRBJ2-5 and V is TRBV25-1; possibly TRBD1 or TRBD2 for D (6 bases each). In germline, CDR1 is MGHDK, CDR2 SYGVNS. With 6 bases removed from V and 3 bases from J, the gap between germline ends came to 17 bases. CDR3 length equals 15 residues. As DNA, the CDR3 is TGTGCCAGCAGCGGAGTTTGGGGGGCTGAAGAGACCCAGTACTTC. Amino acids: CASSGVWGAEETQYF.

The chain combines TRBV9 with TRBJ2-5, with D perhaps matching TRBD2 (5 bases). Looked up from germline, CDR1 is SGDLS and CDR2 is YYNGEE. Trimming cost V 4 bases and J 1 base, with 14 bases left between them. This CDR3 comprises 15 residues. The DNA of the CDR3 is TGTGCCAGCAGCTTCTCGGCGGGTGCCCAAGAGACCCAGTACTTC. This codes for CASSFSAGAQETQYF.

The chain joins TRBV20-1 to TRBJ2-1; TRBD2 might be the D (5 bases). Germline CDR1 and CDR2: DFQATT and SNEGSKA (reference sequence). Trimming stripped 6 bases from V and 4 bases from J, with 16 bases between. This CDR3 is 14 amino acids long. The CDR3 loop reads CSATSAVEYNEQFF. CDR3 bases: TGCAGTGCCACATCAGCGGTTGAGTACAATGAGCAGTTCTTC.

In its sample, this clonotype was seen a few times. The CDR3 region has the DNA TGTGCCAGCAACTTACCCCTCACTGAAGCTTTCTTT. Translated, it gives CASNLPLTEAFF. The chain carries TRBV6-2 or TRBV6-3 and TRBJ1-1, with D unresolved. The CDR3 covers 12 residues. CDR1 and CDR2 (germline): MNHEY, SVGEGT. V dropped 7 bases and J dropped 4 bases, with 10 bases sitting between them.